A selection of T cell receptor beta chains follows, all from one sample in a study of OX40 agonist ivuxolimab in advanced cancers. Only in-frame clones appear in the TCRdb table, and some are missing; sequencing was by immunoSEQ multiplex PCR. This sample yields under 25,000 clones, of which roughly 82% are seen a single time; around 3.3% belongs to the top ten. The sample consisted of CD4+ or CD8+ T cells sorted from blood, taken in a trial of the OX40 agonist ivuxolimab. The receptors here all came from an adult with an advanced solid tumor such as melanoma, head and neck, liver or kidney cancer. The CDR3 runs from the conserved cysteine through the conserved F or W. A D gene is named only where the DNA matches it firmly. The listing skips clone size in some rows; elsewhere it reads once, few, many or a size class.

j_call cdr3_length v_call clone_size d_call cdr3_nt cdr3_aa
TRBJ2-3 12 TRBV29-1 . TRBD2 TGCAGCGTTGGACTAGCCGCAGATACGCAGTATTTT CSVGLAADTQYF
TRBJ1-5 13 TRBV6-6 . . TGTGCCAGCAGTTACTCAGGGCATCAGCCCCAGCATTTT CASSYSGHQPQHF
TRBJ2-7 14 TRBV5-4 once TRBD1 TGTGCCAGCAGCTTGAGGCAGGGGGCGAACGAGCAGTACTTC CASSLRQGANEQYF
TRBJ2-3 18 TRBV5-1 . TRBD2 TGCGCCAGCAGCCCTGGACTAGCGGGGGGGTTCGGCACAGATACGCAGTATTTT CASSPGLAGGFGTDTQYF
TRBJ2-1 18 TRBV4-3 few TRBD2 TGCGCCAGCAGCCAGTTCGGCGGGGGGCCCTCCCTCTACAATGAGCAGTTCTTC CASSQFGGGPSLYNEQFF
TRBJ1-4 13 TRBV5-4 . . TGTGCCAGCAGCTTGAAATCAAATGAAAAACTGTTTTTT CASSLKSNEKLFF
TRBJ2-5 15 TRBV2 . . TGTGCCAGCAGTGAAAGCTACACAGCCAAAGAGACCCAGTACTTC CASSESYTAKETQYF
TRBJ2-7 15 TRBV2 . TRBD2 TGTGCCAGCAGACCTAGCGGGGGAAGCCATTACGAGCAGTACTTC CASRPSGGSHYEQYF
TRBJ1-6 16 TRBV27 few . TGTGCCAGCAGTCCGCAGGGCCTCTCCTATAATTCACCCCTCCACTTT CASSPQGLSYNSPLHF
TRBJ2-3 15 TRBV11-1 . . TGTGCCAGCAGATATAGTAGGTTAACGACAGATACGCAGTATTTT CASRYSRLTTDTQYF
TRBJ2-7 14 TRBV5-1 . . TGCGCCAGCAGCTTAACAGCGAGCTCCTACGAGCAGTACTTC CASSLTASSYEQYF
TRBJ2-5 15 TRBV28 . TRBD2 TGTGCCAGCAGTTTTTATAGCGGGAGGGGGGAGGCCCAGTACTTC CASSFYSGRGEAQYF
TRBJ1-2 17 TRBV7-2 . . TGTGCCAGCAGCTCGAGCCCGGGGAAGGTCTTGAACTATGGCTACACCTTC CASSSSPGKVLNYGYTF
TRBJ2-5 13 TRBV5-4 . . TGTGCCAGCAGGGGAGGGACAGAAGAGACCCAGTACTTC CASRGGTEETQYF
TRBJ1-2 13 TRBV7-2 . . TGTGCCAGCAGCTCCGCCCAAGGGGTCGGCTACACCTTC CASSSAQGVGYTF
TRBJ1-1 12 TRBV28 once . TGTGCCAGCAGTTTAGGGGGCCTTGGTGCTTTCTTT CASSLGGLGAFF
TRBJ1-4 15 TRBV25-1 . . TGTGCCAGCAGTGAGGGGATTACAGATCCTGAAAAACTGTTTTTT CASSEGITDPEKLFF
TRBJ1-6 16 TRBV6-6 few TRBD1 TGTGCCAGCAGACCGGGACAGGGGGCTCGGAATTCACCCCTCCACTTT CASRPGQGARNSPLHF
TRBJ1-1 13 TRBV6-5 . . TGTGCCAGCAGTTGGGTGGCGAACACTGAAGCTTTCTTT CASSWVANTEAFF
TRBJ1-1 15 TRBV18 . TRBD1 TGTGCCAGCTCACCGTACCGGGACAGGGTTACTGAAGCTTTCTTT CASSPYRDRVTEAFF
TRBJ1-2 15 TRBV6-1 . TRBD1 TGTGCCAGCAGTAGGGGGGGGACAGGGGCCCCTGGCTACACCTTC CASSRGGTGAPGYTF
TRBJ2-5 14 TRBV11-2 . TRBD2 TGTGCCAGCAGTCGGGGGGTCGGGCCTGAGACCCAGTACTTC CASSRGVGPETQYF
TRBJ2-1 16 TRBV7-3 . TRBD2 TGTGCCAGCAGCTTAACGGGGGGTAGCGGGTACAATGAGCAGTTCTTC CASSLTGGSGYNEQFF
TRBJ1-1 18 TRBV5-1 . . TGCGCCAGCAGCCCCCGTAAGGGACTCCTACCCGGGGGCACTGAAGCTTTCTTT CASSPRKGLLPGGTEAFF
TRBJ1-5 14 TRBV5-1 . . TGCGCCAGCAGCTTGTCCGGGGATAGGCAGCCCCAGCATTTT CASSLSGDRQPQHF
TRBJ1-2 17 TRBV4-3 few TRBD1 TGCGCCAGCAGCCAAGAGGTGAGGGCAGGGGGTGAATATGGCTACACCTTC CASSQEVRAGGEYGYTF
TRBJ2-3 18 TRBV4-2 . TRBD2 TGTGCCAGCAGCCAAAGGGGGGGAGCTAGCGGGAGTTCAGATACGCAGTATTTT CASSQRGGASGSSDTQYF
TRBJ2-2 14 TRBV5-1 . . TGCGCCAGCAGCTTGGAAGGTTCCACCGGGGAGCTGTTTTTT CASSLEGSTGELFF
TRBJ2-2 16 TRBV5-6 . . TGTGCCAGCAGCTTGCTCGGCAGGGGTCGAACCGGGGAGCTGTTTTTT CASSLLGRGRTGELFF
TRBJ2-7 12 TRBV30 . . TGTGCCTGGAGTGCACAGGGCTACGAGCAGTACTTC CAWSAQGYEQYF
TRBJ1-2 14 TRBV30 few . TGTGCCTGGAGTGTATACAGGGAGAGGTATGGCTACACCTTC CAWSVYRERYGYTF
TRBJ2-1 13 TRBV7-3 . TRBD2 TGTGCCAGCAGCGAGACTAGCGACAATGAGCAGTTCTTC CASSETSDNEQFF
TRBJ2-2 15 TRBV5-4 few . TGTGCCAGCAGCTTGCAGACTTTGAACACCGGGGAGCTGTTTTTT CASSLQTLNTGELFF